This paragraph covers one TCR beta chain sequence. The data were obtained in a study of blood T cell repertoires in COVID-19. The wider study: Donors in the United States, Italy and Spain gave samples during acute or convalescent COVID-19. PBMCs, B-cell-depleted T cells, or T cells provided the cDNA or gDNA that made up the material.

Original data processing: Quantification of nucleated cells was approximated via reference gene primer amplification. Assay used: immunoSEQ multiplex PCR; TCRdb lists only in-frame clones, some missing. That table gives V, J and clone size, and the DNA gave D and trimming. The sample has 150,000 to 200,000 clones; more than 75% are singletons. The Seattle site enrolled patients during active infection and followed them longitudinally. The CDR3 consists of 14 residues. V was pared by 0 bases and J by 6 bases, with 5 bases of the junction left unmatched. Germline CDR1 and CDR2: SGHRS and YFSETQ. The genes are TRBV5-1 and TRBJ2-7, with TRBD2 matching over 8 bases. The sequence was collected from a woman between 65 and 79 years old with COVID-19, enrolled during active disease. The sequenced sample consisted of peripheral blood. The CDR3 loop reads CASSLVGTRGEQYF. As DNA, the CDR3 is TGCGCCAGCAGCTTGGTCGGGACTAGGGGCGAGCAGTACTTC.